The sequence of this TCR beta chain was determined in a study of PD-L1 blockade in urothelial cancer. Turning to the study itself: Male sex and bladder-origin urothelial cancer characterized most of the roughly 29 patients. Each participant's history included 0 to 3 prior chemotherapy regimens.

Measured with immunoSEQ multiplex PCR; TCRdb has only the in-frame clones, and not every one. The sample records 70,000 or so clones, about 85% being singletons. Germline V CDR1 and CDR2: SGHNT, YYREEE (reference sequence). The CDR3 length is 16 residues. Trimming took 6 bases from V and 10 from J; bases not matched to a gene: 12. The receptor's source is a man between 65 and 85 years old with urothelial cancer. V usage is TRBV5-4 and J usage is TRBJ2-1; 14 positions agree with TRBD2. This specimen consisted of PBMCs, obtained around atezolizumab (anti-PD-L1) treatment. CDR3 DNA sequence: TGTGCCAGCAACCCATTAGGGACTAGCGGGGGTGGGGAGCAGTTCTTC. The encoded protein is CASNPLGTSGGGEQFF.